Included here is one TCR beta chain sequence, with context. Its antigen is undetermined. A much larger clone lies one base from this, so it may be a read error. With 5 bases removed from V and 8 bases from J, the gap between germline ends came to 26 bases. The CDR3 extends over 17 amino acids. This entry is derived from a study of T cells after yellow fever vaccination. About the research overall: Preparation of fractions with low cell numbers was performed using SMART-Seq v4 Ultra Low Input.

The study, taken as a whole, reports: Among primary-vaccination clones, most reappeared after the booster, at almost 98% for CD4 and around 90% for CD8.

Template switching with 5'RACE generated the TCR cDNA and added a universal primer site and UMIs. TCRdb independently ran MiXCR on the 5' RACE reads; one entry per CDR3 protein. Among about 320,000 distinct CDR3 sequences listed, approximately 12% were seen once. This material consisted of CD4+ T cells sorted from PBMCs, taken 15 days after the yellow fever booster vaccination. The TCR was taken from a man aged 18 to 30 who received the YFV17D yellow fever vaccine. The chain employs TRBV12-3 or TRBV12-4 and TRBJ2-3; D is uncertain. CDR3 sequence reads: CASSPPSFGPAVVTQYF. The CDR3 coding sequence is TGTGCCAGCAGTCCACCCTCGTTCGGACCGGCCGTGGTTACGCAGTATTTT.